These 26 T cell receptor beta chains were sequenced from one sample in a study of CD8 T cells in ankylosing spondylitis (dated 2017 in TCRdb). The library was produced with 5' RACE. TCRdb names Illumina HiSeq 2500 as the instrument used. TCRdb passed the public sequencing reads through fastp at Q25 and MiXCR, retaining productive beta sequences. Every distinct CDR3 protein forms one entry, paired with its most common genes and DNA. The sample data list 90,000 to 100,000 distinct CDR3 sequences, and roughly 8.7% of these were observed just once. The ten largest account for nearly 10% of the sample. What was sequenced was blood, either unsorted or a sorted T cell fraction (not recorded which). The receptor source for this set is a male donor with ankylosing spondylitis or in good health (not recorded which).

This clonotype appeared many times. The chain couples TRBV6-5 to TRBJ2-5; 7 nucleotides line up with TRBD2. V was clipped by 2 bases and J by 4 bases; unmatched bases: 4. The CDR3 contains 14 residues. Germline lookup yields CDR1 MNHEY and CDR2 SVGAGI. This CDR3 is CASSYAGAGETQYF. Written as DNA, the CDR3 is TGTGCCAGCAGTTACGCGGGAGCAGGAGAGACCCAGTACTTC.

This clonotype was observed at least ten times. The chain employs TRBV7-2 and TRBJ2-3, with 7 positions matching TRBD1. The trim removed 5 bases at V and 6 bases at J, leaving 5 bases unmatched. In germline, CDR1 is SGHTA, CDR2 FQGNSA. The CDR3 is 13 residues long. CDR3 sequence reads: CASSVTGADTQYF. CDR3 in DNA: TGTGCCAGCAGCGTCACAGGGGCGGATACGCAGTATTTT.

The table lists this clonotype with many counts. V gene TRBV7-2 combines with J gene TRBJ1-5, with 7 positions matching TRBD1. CDR1 is SGHTA, CDR2 FQGNSA, per germline. The CDR3 covers 15 residues. The V gene end was trimmed by 6 bases and the J gene end by 2 bases; junction bases not matched to a gene: 7. CDR3 in amino acids: CASSKDRAGNQPQHF. CDR3 sequence (DNA): TGTGCCAGCAGTAAAGACAGGGCAGGCAATCAGCCCCAGCATTTT.

V is TRBV4-2 and J is TRBJ1-6, with 10 bases that match TRBD1. There are 16 residues in the CDR3. V dropped 3 bases and J dropped 7; count of bases not matched to a gene: 6. Germline-derived CDR1 and CDR2 are LGHNA and YNFKEQ. CDR3 DNA: TGTGCCAGCAGCCAGACGACAGGGGGCGGGAATTCACCCCTCCACTTT. Protein sequence: CASSQTTGGGNSPLHF.

V and J are TRBV6-1 and TRBJ1-5, with 8 nucleotides matching TRBD1. The V gene's germline CDR1 is MNHNS and CDR2 SASEGT. This CDR3 region has 14 residues. J lost 7 bases, V lost 5 bases, and 7 bases had no gene match. The CDR3 DNA reads as TGTGCCAGCAGTCGGACAGGGAGTATACAGCCCCAGCATTTT. This sequence encodes CASSRTGSIQPQHF.

CDR3 sequence: CASTKRLAGATGGDTQYF. Written as DNA, the CDR3 is TGTGCCAGCACAAAGCGTCTAGCGGGAGCCACCGGAGGAGATACGCAGTATTTT. The chain employs TRBV11-2 and TRBJ2-3; TRBD2 matches at 10 bases. Germline values: CDR1 SGHAT, CDR2 FQNNGV. The CDR3 sequence is 18 residues long. The J segment lost 5 bases and the V segment lost 7 bases, leaving 18 bases of the junction unmatched.

This clonotype has a handful of counts. The J gene is TRBJ2-7, the V gene TRBV4-3; the match to TRBD1 covers 8 bases. CDR1 and CDR2 (germline): LGHNA, YSLEER. V gave up 4 bases and J gave up 5 bases; unmatched junction bases: 13. This CDR3 is built from 16 residues. CDR3 nucleotides: TGCGCCAGCAGCCTGGGGCCCGGGACAGGATCCGACGAGCAGTACTTC. Its translation is CASSLGPGTGSDEQYF.

V is TRBV9 and J is TRBJ1-5; D is possibly TRBD1 (6 bases). V lost 0 bases and J 6 bases, leaving 10 bases between the germline ends. Germline V gene data show CDR1 as SGDLS and CDR2 as YYNGEE. The CDR3 is made up of 14 amino acids. CDR3 amino acids: CASSVGSGAQPQHF. In DNA form, the CDR3 reads TGTGCCAGCAGCGTAGGGTCGGGGGCTCAGCCCCAGCATTTT.

This clonotype was observed at least ten times. V is TRBV6-5 and J is TRBJ1-1; 9 positions match TRBD1. Germline CDR1 and CDR2: MNHEY and SVGAGI. The CDR3 consists of 16 residues. V shed 0 bases and J 1 base; nucleotides not matched to a gene: 3. The CDR3 loop reads CASSYSTGGGNTEAFF. Here the CDR3 DNA reads TGTGCCAGCAGTTACTCGACAGGGGGAGGGAACACTGAAGCTTTCTTT.

This clonotype was observed at least ten times. This chain joins TRBV5-1 and TRBJ2-2; possibly TRBD2 for D (7 bases). Germline CDR1 SGHRS, CDR2 YFSETQ. Between the trimmed V and J ends, which lost 4 bases and 6 bases, there was a span of 13 bases. CDR3 size: 14 residues. The CDR3 here is CASSRIGGPGELFF. As DNA, the CDR3 is TGCGCCAGCAGCCGTATCGGGGGGCCCGGGGAGCTGTTTTTT. Using reference TRBV5-1 and TRBJ2-2 for the parts outside the CDR3, the full variable domain is KAGVTQTPRYLIKTRGQQVTLSCSPISGHRSVSWYQQTPGQGLQFLFEYFSETQRNKGNFPGRFSGRQFSNSRSEMNVSTLELGDSALYLCASSRIGGPGELFFGEGSRLTVL.

This clonotype was observed at least ten times. This chain uses TRBV12-3 or TRBV12-4 with TRBJ2-1, with 9 positions matching TRBD1. This CDR3 is 16 amino acids long. The V gene end was trimmed by 4 bases and the J gene end by 4 bases; junction bases not matched to a gene: 8. The CDR3, as DNA: TGTGCCAGCAGTTGGAACAGGGGGCACACATACAATGAGCAGTTCTTC. Its protein product is CASSWNRGHTYNEQFF.

The table lists this clonotype with many counts. The chain combines TRBV6-5 with TRBJ2-3, with D perhaps given as TRBD1 or TRBD2 (5 bases each). Germline V gene sequence: CDR1 MNHEY, CDR2 SVGAGI. This CDR3 contains 17 residues. The V and J ends lost 3 bases and 0 bases respectively, with 16 bases between them. DNA of the CDR3: TGTGCCAGCAGTTATTCATCGGGGCTCCCTAGCACAGATACGCAGTATTTT. Protein product: CASSYSSGLPSTDTQYF.

There are many counts of this clonotype. The chain joins TRBV20-1 to TRBJ1-5; a weak D match, TRBD1 (5 bases). Trimming pared 6 bases from V and 7 bases from J, leaving 16 bases between. The V gene's germline CDR1 is DFQATT and CDR2 SNEGSKA (reference sequence). CDR3 length equals 13 residues. The CDR3 loop reads CSAPDTSGQPQHF. The CDR3 nucleotides read TGCAGTGCCCCGGACACTTCGGGACAGCCCCAGCATTTT.

On this clonotype: A read error may be the cause here, since a much bigger clone is one base away. The chain carries TRBV5-1 and TRBJ2-7; tentative D call: TRBD2 (6 bases). The CDR3 extends over 13 amino acids. CDR1 is SGHRS, CDR2 YFSETQ, per germline. CDR3 loop: CTSSLRDSSEQYF. The CDR3 DNA is TGCACCAGCAGCTTACGGGACTCCTCCGAGCAGTACTTC.

The sample holds many counts of this clonotype. V gene TRBV6-2 or TRBV6-3 combines with J gene TRBJ2-5; 8 positions match TRBD1. Germline assignment: CDR1 MNHEY and CDR2 SVGEGT. The CDR3 is 15 residues long. Trimming removed 7 bases from V and 4 bases from J; junction bases left unmatched: 11. CDR3 sequence reads: CASIRQGFLGETQYF. The CDR3 nucleotides are TGTGCCAGCATTAGACAGGGGTTCCTTGGAGAGACCCAGTACTTC.

Many counts were recorded for this clonotype. The rearrangement links TRBV12-3 or TRBV12-4 to TRBJ2-2, with 9 nucleotides matching TRBD1. V lost 3 bases to trimming and J lost 6 bases; unmatched junction nucleotides: 2. This CDR3 contains 14 residues. CDR3 loop: CASSFGTGSGELFF. Here the CDR3 DNA reads TGTGCCAGCAGTTTTGGGACAGGGTCCGGGGAGCTGTTTTTT.

This clonotype was recorded many times. V is TRBV12-3 or TRBV12-4 and J is TRBJ1-1; D unclear. The germline V and J ends were trimmed by 0 bases and 3 bases, with 11 bases remaining between them. The CDR3 sequence is 15 residues long. The CDR3 bases are TGTGCCAGCAGTTTAGCCCGCGACATGGACACTGAAGCTTTCTTT. It codes for CASSLARDMDTEAFF.

This clonotype came up many times. The chain employs TRBV28 and TRBJ2-3; 7 bases align to TRBD2. CDR1 is MDHEN and CDR2 is SYDVKM in the germline V gene. V lost 1 base to trimming and J lost 5 bases; unmatched junction nucleotides: 12. There are 17 residues in the CDR3. Here the CDR3 DNA reads TGTGCCAGCAGTTTATTGGGTTTCGACGGGAGGTTAGATACGCAGTATTTT. This encodes CASSLLGFDGRLDTQYF.

This clonotype has a count of ten or more. This chain uses TRBV20-1 with TRBJ2-1, with TRBD2 identical over 8 bases. Germline CDR1 and CDR2: DFQATT and SNEGSKA (reference sequence). With 5 bases clipped from V and 3 bases from J, the junction kept 6 bases outside the gene matches. CDR3 size: 14 residues. CDR3 region: CSASAGASYNEQFF. The DNA of the CDR3 is TGCAGTGCTTCAGCGGGGGCTAGCTACAATGAGCAGTTCTTC.

This clonotype appeared many times. The V gene is TRBV12-3 or TRBV12-4, the J gene TRBJ2-2; tentatively, D is TRBD2 (6 bases). V shed 5 bases and J shed 3 bases, with 13 bases lying between them. This CDR3 comprises 15 residues. The CDR3 loop reads CASSAAGRDTGELFF. DNA of the CDR3: TGTGCCAGCAGTGCAGCGGGTCGGGACACCGGGGAGCTGTTTTTT.

The sample holds many counts of this clonotype. The chain is built from TRBV4-1 and TRBJ2-1; 7 nucleotides line up with TRBD2. With 1 base clipped from V and 15 bases from J, the junction kept 18 bases outside the gene matches. The CDR3 extends over 16 amino acids. Germline CDR1 is MGHRA and CDR2 is YSYEKL. As DNA, the CDR3 is TGCGCCAGCAGCCAAGTTTTTAGATCTAGCGGCAGCTTGGGGTTCTTC. Its translation: CASSQVFRSSGSLGFF.

There are many counts of this clonotype. V usage is TRBV29-1 and J usage is TRBJ1-4, with D possibly matching TRBD1 (6 bases). The CDR3 extends over 13 amino acids. Germline CDR1 SQVTM, CDR2 ANQGSEA. The germline V and J ends were trimmed by 7 bases and 10 bases, with 19 bases remaining between them. CDR3 loop: CSAQRDTGGKLFF. For the CDR3, the DNA is TGCAGCGCCCAGCGGGACACCGGAGGAAAACTGTTTTTT. The full variable domain, with the rest looked up from reference TRBV29-1 and TRBJ1-4, is SAVISQKPSRDICQRGTSLTIQCQVDSQVTMMFWYRQQPGQSLTLIATANQGSEATYESGFVIDKFPISRPNLTFSTLTVSNMSPEDSSIYLCSAQRDTGGKLFFGSGTQLSVL.

This clonotype was counted many times. The chain employs TRBV29-1 and TRBJ1-1; D gene ambiguous. Trimming left V 6 bases short and J 5 bases short, with 10 bases between. CDR3 size: 11 residues. Germline V lookup: CDR1 SQVTM, CDR2 ANQGSEA. CDR3 DNA sequence: TGCAGCGTGTCGGTGGGGACTGAAGCTTTCTTT. Protein: CSVSVGTEAFF. The full variable domain, in which reference TRBV29-1 and TRBJ1-1 provide the parts outside the CDR3, is SAVISQKPSRDICQRGTSLTIQCQVDSQVTMMFWYRQQPGQSLTLIATANQGSEATYESGFVIDKFPISRPNLTFSTLTVSNMSPEDSSIYLCSVSVGTEAFFGQGTRLTVV.

The sample holds many counts of this clonotype. The chain employs TRBV7-2 and TRBJ1-5; D perhaps matches TRBD1 (5 bases). In germline, CDR1 is SGHTA, CDR2 FQGNSA. Trimming pared 3 bases from V and 0 bases from J, leaving 12 bases between. CDR3 size: 16 residues. CDR3 region: CASSLGPGGSNQPQHF. The CDR3 nucleotides read TGTGCCAGCAGCTTGGGACCGGGTGGTAGCAATCAGCCCCAGCATTTT.

This clonotype occurred many times. V usage is TRBV5-1 and J usage is TRBJ2-3, with D hard to call. The CDR3 spans 15 residues. Looked up from germline, CDR1 is SGHRS and CDR2 is YFSETQ. The V end lost 6 bases, the J end lost 2 bases, and 16 bases lay between the germline ends. CDR3 residues: CASKSEILFTDTQYF. As DNA, the CDR3 is TGCGCCAGCAAATCAGAGATACTATTCACAGATACGCAGTATTTT. Full variable domain (remainder filled in from reference TRBV5-1 and TRBJ2-3): KAGVTQTPRYLIKTRGQQVTLSCSPISGHRSVSWYQQTPGQGLQFLFEYFSETQRNKGNFPGRFSGRQFSNSRSEMNVSTLELGDSALYLCASKSEILFTDTQYFGPGTRLTVL.

This clonotype was counted ten times or more. The chain recombines TRBV9 with TRBJ2-3; 12 nucleotides align to TRBD2. The CDR3 length is 17 residues. J gave up 3 bases and V 2 bases, and 7 bases lay outside the gene matches. The germline gives CDR1 SGDLS, CDR2 YYNGEE. The CDR3 is CASSVPLAGGRTDTQYF. In DNA form, the CDR3 reads TGTGCCAGCAGCGTCCCACTAGCGGGAGGAAGGACAGATACGCAGTATTTT.